This T cell receptor beta chain derives from a study of cytomegalovirus exposure and HLA in healthy donors. Findings and limits, study-wide: Reports indicated that the classifier achieved high specificity and sensitivity in diagnosing cytomegalovirus status. Most TCR sequences showed up rarely, but some public TCRs showed up in many donors. TCR beta chain V- and J-gene trimming was linked, in a later analysis, to a missense variant in DCLRE1C.

V lost 5 bases, J lost 7 bases, and 8 bases stayed unmatched. CDR3 size: 15 residues. Germline CDR1 and CDR2: SGHVS and FNYEAQ. Details on this clone: Its antigen remains unknown.

PCR was performed using 60 Vbeta and 13 Jbeta primers. Data came from immunoSEQ multiplex PCR; TCRdb stores just in-frame clones and leaves some out. Of about 160,000 clones listed, roughly 80% were seen once; the top ten hold less than 15%. This TCR derives from a man between 40 and 49 years old in good health and CMV-seropositive. The chain uses TRBV7-6 and TRBJ2-7, with 13 positions matching TRBD2. Input material: PBMCs. The CDR3 here is CASSPGLAGVGEQYF. DNA for the CDR3: TGTGCCAGCAGCCCCGGACTAGCGGGAGTCGGGGAGCAGTACTTC.